The 23 T cell receptor beta chains below all came from one sample that was sequenced in a study of siplizumab effects on memory and regulatory T cells. The table came from immunoSEQ multiplex PCR; TCRdb's copy has only in-frame clones and leaves some out. Found here are some 100,000 clones, about 94% of them singletons; the top ten hold over 1%. Sequenced material: non-Treg CD4+ T cells sorted from blood. The receptors were gathered from a human donor in good health.

The chain employs TRBV5-4 and TRBJ2-3; tentative D call: TRBD2 (6 bases). CDR3 size: 18 residues. V lost 0 bases and J 1 base, leaving 18 bases between the germline ends. Germline CDR1 and CDR2: SGHNT and YYREEE (reference sequence). CDR3 protein: CASSLAFLGSGRTDTQYF. CDR3 DNA: TGTGCCAGCAGCTTGGCCTTCCTCGGTAGCGGACGCACAGATACGCAGTATTTT. Based on the CDR3 plus reference TRBV5-4 and TRBJ2-3, the full variable domain is ETGVTQSPTHLIKTRGQQVTLRCSSQSGHNTVSWYQQALGQGPQFIFQYYREEENGRGNFPPRFSGLQFPNYSSELNVNALELDDSALYLCASSLAFLGSGRTDTQYFGPGTRLTVL.

The chain couples TRBV29-1 to TRBJ2-1; no clear D. The V gene's germline CDR1 is SQVTM and CDR2 ANQGSEA. V was shortened by 0 bases and J by 9 bases, with 12 bases between the two germline ends. This CDR3 comprises 13 residues. The DNA for the CDR3 is TGCAGCGTTGAAGATATTAGCTTATTTGAGCAGTTCTTC. Its translation: CSVEDISLFEQFF.

The rearrangement links TRBV7-9 to TRBJ1-1; D unclear. The CDR3 runs to 14 residues. V gave up 3 bases and J gave up 1 base, with 9 bases separating them. Germline CDR1 and CDR2: SEHNR and FQNEAQ (reference sequence). The CDR3 bases are TGTGCCAGCAGCTTTGCCGGGCGGAACACTGAAGCTTTCTTT. This encodes CASSFAGRNTEAFF.

This clone was picked up one time. The chain links TRBV29-1 to TRBJ2-1, with D possibly matching TRBD1 (5 bases). Trimming removed 3 bases at V and 5 bases at J, with 11 bases between. CDR1 is SQVTM, CDR2 ANQGSEA, per germline. This CDR3 comprises 13 residues. In nucleotides, the CDR3 is TGCAGCGTTGATTCAGTCAGGGACAATGAGCAGTTCTTC. Amino acids: CSVDSVRDNEQFF.

The J gene is TRBJ2-5, the V gene TRBV19; D gene ambiguous. The CDR3 contains 15 residues. Germline CDR1 is LNHDA and CDR2 is SQIVND (reference sequence). V was trimmed by 3 bases and J by 2 bases, leaving 13 bases between them. CDR3 nucleotide sequence: TGTGCCAGTAGTATCTCAACCTCTCGGCAAGAGACCCAGTACTTC. Protein product: CASSISTSRQETQYF. Combining the CDR3 with reference TRBV19 and TRBJ2-5 gives the whole variable domain DGGITQSPKYLFRKEGQNVTLSCEQNLNHDAMYWYRQDPGQGLRLIYYSQIVNDFQKGDIAEGYSVSREKKESFPLTVTSAQKNPTAFYLCASSISTSRQETQYFGPGTRLLVL.

This chain links TRBV7-3 with TRBJ2-2; 11 bases map to TRBD2. Trimming took 8 bases from V and 4 from J; bases not matched to a gene: 6. In germline, CDR1 is SGHTA, CDR2 FQGTGA. The CDR3 length is 15 residues. CDR3 sequence (DNA): TGTGCCAGCCGCTCCGGGACTAGCGGCACCGGGGAGCTGTTTTTT. It codes for CASRSGTSGTGELFF.

J is TRBJ1-5 and V is TRBV5-8; 7 bases are a match to TRBD1. J gave up 0 bases and V 4 bases, and 7 bases lay outside the gene matches. The CDR3 consists of 16 residues. CDR1 and CDR2 from the germline V gene are SGHTS and YDEGEE. The CDR3 coding sequence is TGTGCCAGCAGCGCGGGGGACAGCTATAGCAATCAGCCCCAGCATTTT. Protein sequence: CASSAGDSYSNQPQHF.

This chain connects TRBV6-5 to TRBJ2-7; no clear D. V was pared by 7 bases and J by 7 bases, with 11 bases between. From germline, CDR1 is MNHEY and CDR2 SVGAGI. CDR3 length: 11 residues. As DNA, the CDR3 is TGTGCCAGCAAGGGTGGGCCTGAGCAGTACTTC. This encodes CASKGGPEQYF.

The chain recombines TRBV9 with TRBJ2-1, with 11 bases lining up with TRBD2. V dropped 1 base and J dropped 3; count of bases not matched to a gene: 6. CDR1 is SGDLS and CDR2 is YYNGEE in the germline V gene. The CDR3 runs 17 residues. CDR3 sequence: CASSVTGLAGVYNEQFF. The CDR3 DNA reads as TGTGCCAGCAGCGTAACAGGACTAGCGGGTGTCTACAATGAGCAGTTCTTC. Using reference TRBV9 and TRBJ2-1 for the parts outside the CDR3, the full variable domain is DSGVTQTPKHLITATGQRVTLRCSPRSGDLSVYWYQQSLDQGLQFLIQYYNGEERAKGNILERFSAQQFPDLHSELNLSSLELGDSALYFCASSVTGLAGVYNEQFFGPGTRLTVL.

This sequence joins TRBV27 and TRBJ2-5; no definite D call. Germline V gene lookup returns CDR1 MNHEY and CDR2 SMNVEV (reference sequence). V gave up 5 bases and J gave up 0 bases, with 10 bases separating them. The CDR3 is 14 residues long. The chain's CDR3 is CASSLRADQETQYF. The CDR3 nucleotides read TGTGCCAGCAGTCTTCGGGCCGACCAAGAGACCCAGTACTTC.

The V gene is TRBV5-1, the J gene TRBJ2-1; maybe TRBD2 (6 bases). The CDR3 consists of 15 residues. The germline gives CDR1 SGHRS, CDR2 YFSETQ. V lost 1 base and J lost 7, with 15 bases in between. For the CDR3, the DNA is TGCGCCAGCAGCTTGTTACCTGGTGGGGGGAATGAGCAGTTCTTC. Residues: CASSLLPGGGNEQFF.

The chain couples TRBV9 to TRBJ2-7, with 9 bases matching TRBD2. V dropped 3 bases and J dropped 2; count of bases not matched to a gene: 12. This CDR3 region has 17 residues. Germline loops: CDR1 SGDLS, CDR2 YYNGEE. CDR3 amino acids: CASSEQAFSGSTYEQYF. The CDR3 DNA is TGTGCCAGCAGCGAGCAGGCCTTTAGCGGGAGCACCTACGAGCAGTACTTC.

The chain couples TRBV27 to TRBJ1-1, with TRBD1 matching 11 bases. In germline, CDR1 is MNHEY, CDR2 SMNVEV (reference sequence). The CDR3 loop spans 21 amino acids. The junction had 21 bases not matched to a gene; V was cut back by 6 bases and J by 0 bases. The CDR3 DNA sequence: TGTGCCAGCAGCAGGACAGGGGGCACATCTATCGTTAGGCTTCTGAACACTGAAGCTTTCTTT. This codes for CASSRTGGTSIVRLLNTEAFF.

The chain joins TRBV18 to TRBJ2-7; TRBD2 matches at 13 bases. The CDR3 totals 16 residues. Germline assignment: CDR1 KGHSH and CDR2 LQKENI. The trim removed 0 bases at V and 5 bases at J, leaving 4 bases unmatched. DNA for the CDR3: TGTGCCAGCTCACCACCAGGACTAGCGGGAGTAGACGAGCAGTACTTC. Protein sequence: CASSPPGLAGVDEQYF.

This chain uses TRBV7-8 with TRBJ2-2; 11 bases map to TRBD2. The CDR3 extends over 21 amino acids. The germline CDR1 and CDR2 sequences are SGHVS and FQNEAQ. The ends lost 5 bases at V and 0 bases at J; junction bases unmatched: 17. CDR3 sequence: CASSRSSEGTSGLSNTGELFF. The CDR3 DNA reads as TGTGCCAGCAGCCGATCCAGCGAAGGGACTAGCGGTCTCTCGAACACCGGGGAGCTGTTTTTT.

The gene calls are TRBV5-6 and TRBJ2-5; a possible D gene is TRBD1 (5 bases). This CDR3 has 14 residues. The germline gives CDR1 SGHDT, CDR2 YYEEEE. Trimming left V 1 base short and J 5 bases short, with 12 bases between. CDR3 amino acids: CASSLWGTPETQYF. In nucleotides, the CDR3 is TGTGCCAGCAGCTTGTGGGGCACCCCTGAGACCCAGTACTTC.

The chain employs TRBV6-1 and TRBJ2-3; 8 bases fit TRBD1. The CDR3 sequence is 16 residues long. The V and J ends lost 4 bases and 2 bases, in that order; junction bases with no gene match: 8. Looked up from germline, CDR1 is MNHNS and CDR2 is SASEGT. CDR3 DNA: TGTGCCAGCAGTGGACGTGGACAGGGAGACACAGATACGCAGTATTTT. Translating gives CASSGRGQGDTDTQYF.

The V call is TRBV27, the J call TRBJ1-2; D might be TRBD1 (5 bases). The V end was cut by 5 bases, the J end by 4 bases, with 26 bases between. Germline lookup yields CDR1 MNHEY and CDR2 SMNVEV (reference sequence). This CDR3 comprises 18 residues. For the CDR3, the DNA is TGTGCCAGCAGTCCTTCCTCTCCCAAAACGGACATGATCTATGGCTACACCTTC. It specifies CASSPSSPKTDMIYGYTF.

The chain has TRBV2 and TRBJ1-6; no firm D call. Trimming removed 6 bases from V and 6 bases from J, with 6 bases in between. The CDR3 spans 12 residues. Germline V gene sequence: CDR1 SNHLY, CDR2 FYNNEI. The CDR3 region is CASSRINSPLHF. The CDR3 bases are TGTGCCAGCAGCCGCATTAATTCACCCCTCCACTTT.

The sample holds a few counts of this clone. CDR3 DNA: TGTGCCAGCTCACCTCCGGGACAAAGGGTCACTGAAGCTTTCTTT. This gives the protein CASSPPGQRVTEAFF. This sequence joins TRBV18 and TRBJ1-1; weak D call: TRBD1 (6 bases). This CDR3 is built from 15 residues. Germline-derived CDR1 and CDR2 are KGHSH and LQKENI. Trimming took 3 bases from V and 4 from J, leaving 15 bases between them.

The V call is TRBV30, the J call TRBJ2-1, with 8 nucleotides matching TRBD2. Germline V gene data show CDR1 as GTSNPN and CDR2 as SVGIG (reference sequence). This CDR3 has 15 residues. The V and J ends lost 1 base and 5 bases, in that order; junction bases with no gene match: 7. CDR3 coding DNA: TGTGCCTGGAGTGGAGCGGGAGACGGGCACAATGAGCAGTTCTTC. Amino acids: CAWSGAGDGHNEQFF.

This chain links TRBV5-1 with TRBJ2-1; TRBD2 aligns across 11 bases. Trimming took 4 bases from V and 9 from J; bases not matched to a gene: 12. Per the germline V gene, CDR1 is SGHRS and CDR2 is YFSETQ. The CDR3 is 16 residues long. The chain's CDR3 is CASSLIAGGENAEQFF. The CDR3 nucleotides read TGCGCCAGCAGCCTTATAGCGGGAGGGGAAAACGCTGAGCAGTTCTTC.

The rearrangement links TRBV27 to TRBJ2-1; tentative D call: TRBD2 (6 bases). The CDR3 extends over 15 amino acids. Germline CDR1 reads MNHEY; CDR2 reads SMNVEV (reference sequence). Trimming pared 1 base from V and 2 bases from J, leaving 9 bases between. CDR3 DNA sequence: TGTGCCAGCAGTTTATATCGGAGGGCCTACAATGAGCAGTTCTTC. Its protein is CASSLYRRAYNEQFF.